This T cell receptor beta chain was obtained from a study of T cells in pancreatic ductal adenocarcinoma. The V gene lost 5 bases and the J gene lost 7 bases, with 18 bases spanning the gap. Germline loops: CDR1 SEHNR, CDR2 FQNEAQ (reference sequence). The CDR3 totals 14 residues. No neoadjuvant therapy was given to the selected pancreatic ductal adenocarcinoma patients before their surgery. This clone was seen only once. Its antigen is as yet unknown. Only in-frame clones appear in the TCRdb table, and some are missing; sequencing was by immunoSEQ multiplex PCR. This table holds under 30,000 clones, approximately 90% found once. Study-wide results and caveats: Blood had more productive templates and roughly 7.5-fold more unique clonotypes than tumor. Mean clonality was about 0.12 in tumors and roughly 0.072 in blood, not significantly different.

The clonotype comes from a human donor with pancreatic ductal adenocarcinoma. The sequencing input was PBMCs. This rearrangement joins TRBV7-9 to TRBJ2-7; D perhaps matches TRBD1 (6 bases). The CDR3 is CASSADRNIGEQYF. CDR3 coding DNA: TGTGCCAGCAGCGCCGACAGGAACATAGGGGAGCAGTACTTC.